The sample holds many counts of the clone carrying this T cell receptor beta chain. iRepertoire HTBI primers and Arm-PCR of CDR3 regions built TCR beta libraries. TCRdb ran MiXCR on the multiplex PCR reads and lists one entry per CDR3 protein. The data contain some 500,000 distinct CDR3 sequences, 15% to 20% of them singletons. Time point meaning: newly diagnosed GD, antithyroid drugs for less than 3 months. Making the TCR library involved RNA that had been extracted from PBMCs. The record originates from a study of regulatory T cells in long-lasting Graves disease. The CDR3 has 16 residues. Per the germline V gene, CDR1 is LGHDT and CDR2 is YNNKEL (reference sequence). The V segment lost 0 bases and the J segment 7 bases; nucleotides outside the gene matches: 5. These sequences were also reported in another study, on T cells in Graves' hyperthyroidism and ophthalmopathy. That study reports: Model predictions of ophthalmopathy came a median 6.5 months before onset.

The rearrangement uses TRBV3-1 and TRBJ2-1; TRBD2 agrees at 11 bases. This TCR came from a woman aged 35 to 60 with Graves disease. The input for sequencing was peripheral blood mononuclear cells (PBMCs), taken at new diagnosis, from a patient treated with antithyroid drugs. The CDR3 DNA sequence: TGTGCCAGCAGCCAAGATCTAGCGGGGGGCGGGAATGAGCAGTTCTTC. The encoded protein is CASSQDLAGGGNEQFF.